This paragraph reports one TCR beta chain. The specificity of this receptor is unknown. No per-base quality is available; no much larger clone lies one base away. Enrolling through a virtual design, the prospective study's participants ranged in age from roughly 18 to 89 years and lived across around 25 United States geographic areas. In the prospective study, cohorts were assigned on the basis of participant-reported clinical history obtained from a screening survey and a study questionnaire. ImmuneRACE Cohort 3 recovered participants were defined by two consecutive negative NP/OP PCR tests, healthcare professional clearance, or symptom resolution. Each participant in the prospective study had whole blood, serum and a nasopharyngeal or oropharyngeal swab collected by mobile phlebotomists. Prospective study participants could optionally give additional blood draws and questionnaires over an approximately two-month period. Before DNA extraction, prospective study blood samples were shipped either frozen or at room temperature.

The sample is drawn from a study of blood T cell repertoires in COVID-19 (dated by TCRdb to about 2020). Looking at the study overall: The collaborator samples originated in the United States, Italy and Spain and spanned the acute and convalescent phases of COVID-19. The repertoires were made available in a free public database intended to serve as a resource for research on the immune response to SARS-CoV-2. The samples were drawn from two sources: the first 160 participants of the ongoing ImmuneRACE study, and 950 to 1,500 subjects contributed by 6 global collaborators. The prospective study material was composed of cDNA or gDNA derived from T cells, B-cell-depleted T cells, or PBMCs. Where HLA class I and class II types were available, the types were taken from metadata supplied by the sample provider, not from assay-based typing. A de-identified subject ID, COVID-19 status, age in years and sex were almost always included in the sample metadata. The dataset comprised deeply sampled blood TCRbeta repertoires from subjects exposed to, actively infected with, or recovered from COVID-19.

The immunoSEQ Assay, a bias-controlled multiplex PCR, was used to amplify TCRbeta CDR3 regions from genomic DNA. The study's own analysis went as follows. Nucleated cell counts per sample were estimated from amplification of reference gene primers within the assay. To quantify the absolute abundance of each unique TCRbeta CDR3 rearrangement, sequence reads were collapsed and filtered. For each sample, productive Simpson clonality was calculated as the square root of Simpson's diversity index across productive rearrangements. TCRdb retrieved this table from immuneACCESS and kept in-frame rearrangements only. Not all clones are present; in checked studies, unresolved V genes account for under half, and no reason is known for the remainder. D and trimming come from the DNA, and the V and J calls and clone size come from that table. This sample is represented by approximately 390,000 clones; approximately 87% of them were singletons. 10% of the sample is in the top ten clones.

The CDR1 and CDR2 encoded by the germline V gene are LGHNA and YSLEER. Unmatched junction bases come to 14, with V trimmed by 2 bases and J by 7 bases. The CDR3 measures 18 amino acids from cysteine to phenylalanine. The sequence is cut down to CDR3 DNA, 54 bases in frame from base 1. Results the study describes overall, beyond this receptor: Clinical and demographic metadata were provided uncurated, with the amount varying by source and participant.

This TCR was sampled from a woman in her fifties or sixties who had recovered from COVID-19. Sequencing input: PBMCs or T cells enriched from blood (not recorded which). The rearranged chain carries TRBV4-3 and TRBJ2-2, with TRBD2 identical over 9 junction bases. The CDR3 amino acid sequence is: CASSQILGASGVNGELFF. The nucleotide sequence reads TGCGCCAGCAGCCAAATTTTGGGGGCTAGCGGGGTGAACGGGGAGCTGTTTTTT.